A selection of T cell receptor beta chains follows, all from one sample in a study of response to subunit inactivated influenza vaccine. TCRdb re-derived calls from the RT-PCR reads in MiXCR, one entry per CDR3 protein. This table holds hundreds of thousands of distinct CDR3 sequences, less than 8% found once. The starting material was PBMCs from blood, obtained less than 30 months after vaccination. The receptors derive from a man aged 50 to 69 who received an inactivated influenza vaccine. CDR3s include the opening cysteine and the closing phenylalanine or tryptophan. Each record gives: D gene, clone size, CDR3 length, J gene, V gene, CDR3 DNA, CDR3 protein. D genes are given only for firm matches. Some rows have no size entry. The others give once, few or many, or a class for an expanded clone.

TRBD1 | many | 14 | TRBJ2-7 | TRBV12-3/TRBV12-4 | TGTGCCAGCAGCTACTTGGGACAGGGCTACGAGCAGTACTTC | CASSYLGQGYEQYF
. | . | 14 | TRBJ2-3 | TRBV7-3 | TGTGCCAGCAATTCGGGGGCCTACACAGATACGCAGTATTTT | CASNSGAYTDTQYF
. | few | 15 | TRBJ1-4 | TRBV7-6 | TGTGCCAGCAGCCGTCTCTTGGGGCAGGATGAAAAACTGTTTTTT | CASSRLLGQDEKLFF
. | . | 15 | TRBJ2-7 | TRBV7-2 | TGTGCCAGCAGCACCCAGACAGGCATCTCCTACGAGCAGTACTTC | CASSTQTGISYEQYF
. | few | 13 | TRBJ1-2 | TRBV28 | TGTGCCAGCAGTTTAAAAGGGTTTGGCGGCTACACCTTC | CASSLKGFGGYTF
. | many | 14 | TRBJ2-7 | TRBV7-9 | TGTGCCAGCAGCCCTGTAGCAGGGTGGTACGAGCAGTACTTC | CASSPVAGWYEQYF
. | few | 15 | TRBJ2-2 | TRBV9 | TGTGCCAGCAGCGTAGCCTGGGGGCGGGCCGGGGAGCTGTTTTTT | CASSVAWGRAGELFF
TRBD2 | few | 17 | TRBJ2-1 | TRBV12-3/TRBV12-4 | TGTGCCAGCAGTTTTAATGCAGGGAGGGTGACCTACAATGAGCAGTTCTTC | CASSFNAGRVTYNEQFF
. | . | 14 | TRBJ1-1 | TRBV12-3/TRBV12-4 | TGTGCCAGCACTCGAGGGGCCGTGAACACTGAAGCTTTCTTT | CASTRGAVNTEAFF
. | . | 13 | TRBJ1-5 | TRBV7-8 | TGTGCCAGCAGCTTATCGACCAATCAGCCCCAGCATTTT | CASSLSTNQPQHF
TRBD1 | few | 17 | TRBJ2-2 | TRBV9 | TGTGCCAGCAGCGTAGACGGATACTACAGGGGCACCGGGGAGCTGTTTTTT | CASSVDGYYRGTGELFF
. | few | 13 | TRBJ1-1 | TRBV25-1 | TGTGCCAGCAGGCGGGAGTACGGCACTGAAGCTTTCTTT | CASRREYGTEAFF
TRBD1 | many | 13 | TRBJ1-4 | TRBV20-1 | TGCAGTGTGACAGACAGGGGGAATGAAAAACTGTTTTTT | CSVTDRGNEKLFF
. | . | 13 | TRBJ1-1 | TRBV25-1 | TGTGCCAGCCACGGACACAAGAACACTGAAGCTTTCTTT | CASHGHKNTEAFF
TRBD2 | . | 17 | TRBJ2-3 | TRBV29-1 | TGCAGCGTTGAAGTTTCCCTTACTAGCGCCTTCAAGGATACGCAGTATTTT | CSVEVSLTSAFKDTQYF
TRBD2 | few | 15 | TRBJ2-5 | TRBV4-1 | TGCGCCAGCAGCCAAGGACTAGCGGGATTAGAGACCCAGTACTTC | CASSQGLAGLETQYF
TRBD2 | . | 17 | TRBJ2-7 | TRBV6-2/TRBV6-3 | TGTGCCAGCAGTTACGGTCCGGGACTAGCGGGAGGCCACGAGCAGTACTTC | CASSYGPGLAGGHEQYF
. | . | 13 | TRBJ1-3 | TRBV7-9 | TGTGCCAGCAGCGACGGCCCCGGAAACACCATATATTTT | CASSDGPGNTIYF
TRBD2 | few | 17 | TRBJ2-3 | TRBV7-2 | TGTGCCAGCAGCTTAGAGCTCGGACTAGCGCGGGGCGATACGCAGTATTTT | CASSLELGLARGDTQYF
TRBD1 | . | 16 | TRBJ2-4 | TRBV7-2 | TGTGCCAGCAGCTTACTATGGACAGGTGGGGTTGGAATTCAGTACTTC | CASSLLWTGGVGIQYF